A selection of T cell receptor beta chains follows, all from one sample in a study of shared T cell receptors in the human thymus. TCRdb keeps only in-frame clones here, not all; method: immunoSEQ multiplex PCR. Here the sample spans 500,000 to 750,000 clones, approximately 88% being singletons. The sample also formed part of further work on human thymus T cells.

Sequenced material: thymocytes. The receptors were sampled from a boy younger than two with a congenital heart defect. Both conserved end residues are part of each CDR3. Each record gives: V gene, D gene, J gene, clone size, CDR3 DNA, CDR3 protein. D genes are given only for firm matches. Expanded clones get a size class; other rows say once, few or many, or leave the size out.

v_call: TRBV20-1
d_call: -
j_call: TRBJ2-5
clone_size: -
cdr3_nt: TGCAGTGCTAGATCACAAGAGACCCAGTACTTC
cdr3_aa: CSARSQETQYF

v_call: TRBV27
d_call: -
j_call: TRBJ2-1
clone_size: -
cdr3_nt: TGTGCCAGCTCCAAGGGGGGGAATGAGCAGTTCTTC
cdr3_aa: CASSKGGNEQFF

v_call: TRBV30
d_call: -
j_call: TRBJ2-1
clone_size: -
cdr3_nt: TGTGCCTGGAGCGGGGACAATGAGCAGTTCTTC
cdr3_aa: CAWSGDNEQFF

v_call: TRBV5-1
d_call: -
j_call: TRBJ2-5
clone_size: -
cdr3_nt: TGCGCCAGCAGCCCCGACCGGAGGGAAGAGACCCAGTACTTC
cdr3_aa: CASSPDRREETQYF

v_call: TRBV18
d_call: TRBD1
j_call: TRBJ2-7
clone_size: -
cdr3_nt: TGTGCCAGCTCATCTGAAGACAGGGGTATCCCCTGCGAGCAGTACTTC
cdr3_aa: CASSSEDRGIPCEQYF

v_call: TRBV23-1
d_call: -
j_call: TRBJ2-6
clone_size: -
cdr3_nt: TGCGCCAGCAGTCAATCGGGGCAGGGGAACGTGACTGGGGCCAACGTCCTGACTTTC
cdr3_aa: CASSQSGQGNVTGANVLTF

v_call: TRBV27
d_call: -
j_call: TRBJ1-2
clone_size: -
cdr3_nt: TGTGCCAGCAGTTTAGGGCAGGGGCCCCTTAACTATGGCTACACCTTC
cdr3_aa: CASSLGQGPLNYGYTF

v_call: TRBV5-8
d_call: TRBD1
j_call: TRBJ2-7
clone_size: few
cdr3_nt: TGTGCCAGCAGCTCGGACAGGTCGAAGAGATCCCACGAGCAGTACTTC
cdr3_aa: CASSSDRSKRSHEQYF

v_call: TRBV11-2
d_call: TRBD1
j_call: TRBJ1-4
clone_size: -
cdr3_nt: TGTGCCAGCAGCAAGGGACAGGGGGCGTTTGAAAAACTGTTTTTT
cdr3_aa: CASSKGQGAFEKLFF

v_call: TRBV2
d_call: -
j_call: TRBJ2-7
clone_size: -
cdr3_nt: TGTGCCAGCAGTGAATCGGTGCAGGGGCCCTACGAGCAGTACTTC
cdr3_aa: CASSESVQGPYEQYF

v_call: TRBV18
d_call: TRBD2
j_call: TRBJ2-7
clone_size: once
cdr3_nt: TGTGCCAGCTCGGATCCCGGGACTACCGCCAACGAGCAGTACTTC
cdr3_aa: CASSDPGTTANEQYF

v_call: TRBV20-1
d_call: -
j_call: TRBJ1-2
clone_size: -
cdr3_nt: TGCAGTGCAGCCTATGGCTACACCTTC
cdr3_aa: CSAAYGYTF

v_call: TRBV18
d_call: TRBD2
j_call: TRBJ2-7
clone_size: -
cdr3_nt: TGTGCCAGCTCACCACAAGGTGGCGGGAGGTATGTCGAGCAGTACTTC
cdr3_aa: CASSPQGGGRYVEQYF

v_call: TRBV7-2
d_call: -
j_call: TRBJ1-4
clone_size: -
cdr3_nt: TGTGCCAGCACCGAACAGGAAAATGAAAAACTGTTTTTT
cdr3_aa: CASTEQENEKLFF

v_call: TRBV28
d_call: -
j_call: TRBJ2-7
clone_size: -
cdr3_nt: TGTGCCACCCAATCCCTGACAGTCTCCTACGAGCAGTACTTC
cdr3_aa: CATQSLTVSYEQYF

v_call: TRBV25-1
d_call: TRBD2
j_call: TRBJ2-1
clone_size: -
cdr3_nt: TGTGCCAGCAGTGAACACGGTATAGGACTAGCGGAGTACAATGAGCAGTTCTTC
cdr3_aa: CASSEHGIGLAEYNEQFF

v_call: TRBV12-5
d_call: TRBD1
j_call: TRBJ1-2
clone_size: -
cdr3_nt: TGTGCTAGTGGCCCCGGACAGGGGAACTATGGCTACACCTTC
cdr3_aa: CASGPGQGNYGYTF

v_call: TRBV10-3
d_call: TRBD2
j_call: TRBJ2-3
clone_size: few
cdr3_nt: TGTGCCATCAGTGTAGGGACTAGCGGGAGCACAGATACGCAGTATTTT
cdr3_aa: CAISVGTSGSTDTQYF

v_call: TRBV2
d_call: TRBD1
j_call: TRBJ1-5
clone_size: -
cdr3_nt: TGTGCCAGCAGGGGACAGGGGAGGCAGCCCCAGCATTTT
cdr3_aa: CASRGQGRQPQHF

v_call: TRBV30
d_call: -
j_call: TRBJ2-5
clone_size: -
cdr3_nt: TGTGCCTGGACTTCGGGAGTGAGAGGGGAGGAGACCCAGTACTTC
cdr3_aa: CAWTSGVRGEETQYF

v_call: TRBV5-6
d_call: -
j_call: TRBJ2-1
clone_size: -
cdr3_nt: TGTGCTTCCGGGTTAAAACCGTACAATGAGCAGTTCTTC
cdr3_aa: CASGLKPYNEQFF

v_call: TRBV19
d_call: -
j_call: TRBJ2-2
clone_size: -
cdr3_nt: TGTGCCAGTACGTGGCAGGGGCATAGGGGCACCGGGGAGCTGTTTTTT
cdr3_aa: CASTWQGHRGTGELFF

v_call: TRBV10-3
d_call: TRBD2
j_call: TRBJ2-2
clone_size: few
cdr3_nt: TGTGCCATCAGGAGACTAGCGGGAGGGTGGAAAGGAAACACCGGGGAGCTGTTTTTT
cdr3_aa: CAIRRLAGGWKGNTGELFF

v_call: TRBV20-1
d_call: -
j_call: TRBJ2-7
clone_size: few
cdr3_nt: TGCAGTGCTAGCAGGCCCTACGAGCAGTACTTC
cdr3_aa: CSASRPYEQYF

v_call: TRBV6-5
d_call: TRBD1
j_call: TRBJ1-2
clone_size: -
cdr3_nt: TGTGCCAGCAGCACGACAGGGGATTCGGGCTACACCTTC
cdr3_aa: CASSTTGDSGYTF